Listed below are T cell receptor beta chains from one sample, sequenced in a study of T cell repertoires in cytomegalovirus infection. One entry per CDR3 protein, called by TCRdb with MiXCR from the reads. The sample shows fewer than 400,000 distinct CDR3 sequences, about a sixth of them seen only once. Sequencing was performed on PBMCs. The receptors here all came from a human donor in good health (CMV status not recorded). Some clones in this sample may be carry-over from other donors' samples. The CDR3 runs from the conserved cysteine through the conserved F or W. The order of the fields is D gene, V gene, clone size, J gene, CDR3 DNA, CDR3 protein. The D gene is left open where the match is weak. A clone size is listed for some rows: how often the clone was seen (once, few, many), or a class if it is expanded.

TRBD2	TRBV19	few	TRBJ2-5	TGTGCCAGTAGTATGGGAGGAGCGGGGGAGGGAGAGACCCAGTACTTC	CASSMGGAGEGETQYF
.	TRBV11-2	.	TRBJ2-7	TGTGCCAGCAGCCCCGGGGGGGGACAGGGATACGAGCAGTACTTC	CASSPGGGQGYEQYF
.	TRBV7-2	many	TRBJ2-3	TGTGCCAGCGGTCTCACAGATACGCAGTATTTT	CASGLTDTQYF
.	TRBV11-2	.	TRBJ2-4	TGTGCCAGCAGCTTACCAGGGGTCAACATTCAGTACTTC	CASSLPGVNIQYF
.	TRBV27	.	TRBJ2-3	TGTGCCAGCAGCCGCTCCGGGGGAGATACGCAGTATTTT	CASSRSGGDTQYF
.	TRBV29-1	few	TRBJ1-1	TGCAGCGCCGCGGAGAGCACTGAAGCTTTCTTT	CSAAESTEAFF
.	TRBV30	.	TRBJ1-2	TGTGCCTGGAGAAGACCGGCCGGGGCTAACTATGGCTACACCTTC	CAWRRPAGANYGYTF
.	TRBV20-1	.	TRBJ1-2	TGCAGTGCAACTGATTCTCGAGCCGTCTGGGGCTACACCTTC	CSATDSRAVWGYTF
.	TRBV7-2	many	TRBJ1-1	TGTGCCAGCAGCTTGGGACGGTCGAACACTGAAGCTTTCTTT	CASSLGRSNTEAFF
TRBD1	TRBV5-1	.	TRBJ2-3	TGCGCCAGCAGCCCGCGTTTCCAGACAGGGGTGAAAGATACGCAGTATTTT	CASSPRFQTGVKDTQYF
.	TRBV7-2	many	TRBJ1-4	TGTGCCAGCGGGGGAGGGAGAAGTGAAAAACTGTTTTTT	CASGGGRSEKLFF
.	TRBV7-8	many	TRBJ2-3	TGTGCCAGCAGCTTAGACCTGTGGACACCAGATACGCAGTATTTT	CASSLDLWTPDTQYF
TRBD2	TRBV3-1	.	TRBJ2-3	TGTGCCAGCAGCCAGACGAGCGGGAGTAGAACAGATACGCAGTATTTT	CASSQTSGSRTDTQYF
TRBD2	TRBV5-5	.	TRBJ2-1	TGTGTCAGCAGCGATCTAGCGGGGGACAATGAGCAGTTCTTC	CVSSDLAGDNEQFF
TRBD2	TRBV5-1	few	TRBJ2-3	TGCGCCAGCAGCACCGGACTAGCGTTCCTCGGGGGCACAGATACGCAGTATTTT	CASSTGLAFLGGTDTQYF
.	TRBV7-8	many	TRBJ1-1	TGTGCCAGCCGGAGTGGGGGGCACAGCGGAGCTTTCTTT	CASRSGGHSGAFF
.	TRBV7-2	many	TRBJ2-3	TGTGCCAGCAGCGCCCAATTACCCACTACGGGAGATACGCAGTATTTT	CASSAQLPTTGDTQYF
.	TRBV7-2	many	TRBJ2-5	TGTGCCAGCAGCTCCTCAGTCCTAACCCAGACCCAGTACTTC	CASSSSVLTQTQYF
TRBD1	TRBV7-2	many	TRBJ2-5	TGTGCCAGCAGCCCGGACAGGGCTCAAGAGACCCAGTACTTC	CASSPDRAQETQYF
.	TRBV4-3	many	TRBJ2-7	TGCGCCAGCAGCCAAGGGGTAGGTGGGAGAACCTACGAGCAGTACTTC	CASSQGVGGRTYEQYF
.	TRBV18	few	TRBJ2-1	TGTGCCAGCTCACCACCAGGGGACTGGAAATACAATGAGCAGTTCTTC	CASSPPGDWKYNEQFF
.	TRBV7-2	many	TRBJ1-1	TGTGCCAGCAGCCAATCCCGCTACCTGAACACTGAAGCTTTCTTT	CASSQSRYLNTEAFF
TRBD2	TRBV20-1	few	TRBJ2-2	TGCAGTGCTGCCGCAACCGGTGGCGGGAGGCTCCCGAGGGATGGGGAGCTGTTTTTT	CSAAATGGGRLPRDGELFF
.	TRBV10-3	.	TRBJ2-5	TGTGCCATCAGTGAGTCAGGAGACACCGAGACCCAGTACTTC	CAISESGDTETQYF
TRBD2	TRBV5-4	few	TRBJ2-1	TGTGCCAGCAGCTTGGGGGGTAGAGCGGGAGAATACAATGAGCAGTTCTTC	CASSLGGRAGEYNEQFF
.	TRBV19	.	TRBJ2-5	TGTGCCATTAGTATAGATCAGGGCCAAGAGACCCAGTACTTC	CAISIDQGQETQYF
TRBD2	TRBV7-2	.	TRBJ2-1	TGTGCCAGCAGCTTAGTGGGCGGGGGGCCCAGTGAGCAGTTCTTC	CASSLVGGGPSEQFF
TRBD2	TRBV10-3	many	TRBJ2-5	TGTGCCATCAGTGAGTCGCAGCGGGGGGGGAACCAAGAGACCCAGTACTTC	CAISESQRGGNQETQYF
TRBD2	TRBV20-1	.	TRBJ2-3	TGCAGTGCTAGAGCTGAGCGGGGGCGGTGGAATACGCAGTATTTT	CSARAERGRWNTQYF